These 19 T cell receptor beta chains originate from one sample sequenced in a study of blood T cell repertoires in COVID-19. The assay was immunoSEQ multiplex PCR, and TCRdb's table has in-frame clones only and misses some. The data contain 70,000 to 100,000 clones, around three quarters of them seen just once; the ten biggest clones take up around 23%. Source material: peripheral blood. These receptors were obtained from a woman aged 55-70 years in a cohort sampled during active or convalescent COVID-19.

This rearrangement joins TRBV4-1 to TRBJ2-7, with D uncertain. Germline-derived CDR1 and CDR2 are MGHRA and YSYEKL. The ends were cut back, 4 bases at V and 7 bases at J, with 20 bases in the middle. This CDR3 contains 15 residues. CDR3 amino acids: CASSPVPGSKQEQYF. The CDR3 DNA sequence: TGCGCCAGCAGCCCCGTGCCGGGTTCGAAGCAAGAGCAGTACTTC.

On this clone: This specimen includes other DNA sequences encoding the same CDR3. V usage is TRBV4-3 and J usage is TRBJ1-4; D possibly corresponds to TRBD1 (6 bases). The V and J ends lost 3 bases and 0 bases respectively, with 20 bases between them. The CDR3 has 19 residues. The germline CDR1 and CDR2 sequences are LGHNA and YSLEER. The CDR3 nucleotides are TGCGCCAGCAGCCAGAACAGGGTTAGCGATATTGCAACTAATGAAAAACTGTTTTTT. The encoded protein is CASSQNRVSDIATNEKLFF.

CDR3 DNA sequence: TGTGCCAGCAGCCAAGTGGGGAGCGGGGGGGCCGGTGAGACCCAGTACTTC. Protein product: CASSQVGSGGAGETQYF. The V call is TRBV4-2, the J call TRBJ2-5; 10 nucleotides line up with TRBD2. V lost 1 base, J lost 5 bases, and 10 bases stayed unmatched. The length of the CDR3 is 17 residues. The germline gives CDR1 LGHNA, CDR2 YNFKEQ.

The chain employs TRBV6-2 or TRBV6-3 and TRBJ1-1; the D gene is possibly TRBD1 (5 bases). Germline assignment: CDR1 MNHEY and CDR2 SVGEGT. The CDR3 spans 14 residues. V was trimmed by 5 bases and J by 0 bases, leaving 10 bases between them. The CDR3 protein is CASSRGLMNTEAFF. DNA for the CDR3: TGTGCCAGCAGTAGGGGACTGATGAACACTGAAGCTTTCTTT.

The J gene is TRBJ1-2, the V gene TRBV6-5, with D unresolved. The germline V gene has CDR1 MNHEY and CDR2 SVGAGI. V lost 6 bases and J 4 bases, leaving 12 bases between the germline ends. The CDR3 runs to 13 residues. The CDR3 DNA sequence: TGTGCCAGCAGGCCCCGCAGATTCTATGGCTACACCTTC. Translation: CASRPRRFYGYTF.

The chain combines TRBV4-1 with TRBJ1-3, with TRBD1 as a possible D gene (5 bases). Germline assignment: CDR1 MGHRA and CDR2 YSYEKL. The V and J ends lost 0 bases and 3 bases respectively, with 21 bases between them. The CDR3 totals 19 residues. CDR3 in amino acids: CASSQDPRQRRADGNTIYF. CDR3 DNA sequence: TGCGCCAGCAGCCAAGATCCCAGGCAGCGCAGGGCGGATGGAAACACCATATATTTT.

The chain has TRBV2 and TRBJ2-5, with D hard to call. The V end lost 5 bases, the J end lost 1 base, and 11 bases lay between the germline ends. CDR3 length equals 14 residues. CDR1 and CDR2 from the germline V gene are SNHLY and FYNNEI. DNA for the CDR3: TGTGCCAGCAGTAGACCTTACAGCCAAGAGACCCAGTACTTC. Residues: CASSRPYSQETQYF.

With regard to this clone: Other nucleotide sequences from this sample produce the same CDR3. The rearrangement links TRBV28 to TRBJ1-4; TRBD1 agrees at 9 bases. V was pared by 2 bases and J by 7 bases, with 2 bases of the junction left unmatched. Germline lookup yields CDR1 MDHEN and CDR2 SYDVKM. This CDR3 contains 14 residues. The CDR3 loop reads CASSLPGQGEKLFF. CDR3 nucleotide sequence: TGTGCCAGCAGTTTACCGGGACAGGGTGAAAAACTGTTTTTT.

The rearrangement links TRBV6-5 to TRBJ1-1; D is perhaps TRBD1 (5 bases). V lost 1 base, J lost 5 bases, and 8 bases lay in between. The germline CDR1 and CDR2 sequences are MNHEY and SVGAGI. The CDR3 runs to 13 residues. CDR3 sequence: CASSYLRGTEAFF. DNA of the CDR3: TGTGCCAGCAGTTACTTACGGGGGACTGAAGCTTTCTTT.

This chain connects TRBV7-3 to TRBJ2-7; the match to TRBD2 covers 9 bases. The CDR3 is made up of 17 amino acids. V shed 6 bases, J shed 5 bases, and the junction held 17 bases outside the gene matches. From germline, CDR1 is SGHTA and CDR2 FQGTGA. CDR3 in amino acids: CASSYSWVSGGSDEQYF. In nucleotides, the CDR3 is TGTGCCAGCAGTTATTCTTGGGTTAGCGGGGGAAGCGACGAGCAGTACTTC.

J is TRBJ2-1 and V is TRBV18, with TRBD2 as a possible D gene (6 bases). Trimming took 4 bases from V and 8 from J, leaving 9 bases between them. Germline CDR1 reads KGHSH; CDR2 reads LQKENI. This CDR3 has 12 amino acids. CDR3 protein: CASSLREDEQFF. The CDR3 coding sequence is TGTGCCAGCTCACTCAGGGAGGATGAGCAGTTCTTC. Using reference TRBV18 and TRBJ2-1 for the parts outside the CDR3, the full variable domain is NAGVMQNPRHLVRRRGQEARLRCSPMKGHSHVYWYRQLPEEGLKFMVYLQKENIIDESGMPKERFSAEFPKEGPSILRIQQVVRGDSAAYFCASSLREDEQFFGPGTRLTVL.

This clone was recorded a few times. This rearrangement joins TRBV7-3 to TRBJ2-2; 9 nucleotides line up with TRBD1. V gave up 6 bases and J gave up 2 bases; unmatched junction bases: 4. Germline loops: CDR1 SGHTA, CDR2 FQGTGA. The CDR3 is 15 residues long. CDR3 sequence: CASRDTGGNTGELFF. The CDR3 nucleotides are TGTGCCAGCAGAGATACAGGGGGCAACACCGGGGAGCTGTTTTTT.

The genes are TRBV5-1 and TRBJ1-6, with D possibly matching TRBD1 (6 bases). V lost 3 bases, J lost 5 bases, and 15 bases lay in between. CDR3 size: 16 residues. The germline gives CDR1 SGHRS, CDR2 YFSETQ. CDR3 sequence: CASSSSGQMDNSPLHF. In DNA form, the CDR3 reads TGCGCCAGCAGCTCATCTGGACAGATGGATAATTCACCCCTCCACTTT.

The CDR3 DNA reads TGTGCCAGCAGCTTGGATTTACGCGGCAGCTATGGCTACACCTTC. Amino acids: CASSLDLRGSYGYTF. This chain links TRBV5-5 with TRBJ1-2; D uncertain. The germline CDR1 and CDR2 sequences are SGHKS and YYEKEE (reference sequence). This CDR3 has 15 residues. V lost 0 bases to trimming and J lost 4 bases, with 13 bases between them. Full variable domain (missing parts from reference TRBV5-5 and TRBJ1-2): DAGVTQSPTHLIKTRGQQVTLRCSPISGHKSVSWYQQVLGQGPQFIFQYYEKEERGRGNFPDRFSARQFPNYSSELNVNALLLGDSALYLCASSLDLRGSYGYTFGSGTRLTVV.

This clone was detected only a few times. The rearrangement joins TRBV28 to TRBJ1-1; TRBD1 is a possible D gene (6 bases). CDR1 is MDHEN and CDR2 is SYDVKM in the germline V gene. There are 16 residues in the CDR3. In nucleotides, the CDR3 is TGTGCTTGCGTGGGACACAAACTTGGGCTGTTAACCGAAGCTTTCTTT. The encoded protein is CACVGHKLGLLTEAFF.

This clone was counted a few times. This chain uses TRBV19 with TRBJ1-5; the D gene is possibly TRBD1 (5 bases). V shed 6 bases and J shed 3 bases, with 15 bases lying between them. This CDR3 is 15 amino acids long. Looked up from germline, CDR1 is LNHDA and CDR2 is SQIVND (reference sequence). The CDR3 is CASRKLDSNNQPQHF. The DNA for the CDR3 is TGTGCCAGTAGAAAATTAGACAGCAACAATCAGCCCCAGCATTTT.

This clone was recorded a few times. The V call is TRBV7-3, the J call TRBJ2-1, with D maybe TRBD2 (6 bases). The CDR3 runs to 15 residues. V gave up 2 bases and J gave up 7 bases, with 15 bases separating them. Germline assignment: CDR1 SGHTA and CDR2 FQGTGA. CDR3 amino acids: CASSLLPSVGNEQFF. CDR3 in DNA: TGTGCCAGCAGCTTATTGCCTAGCGTGGGGAATGAGCAGTTCTTC.

J is TRBJ1-2 and V is TRBV7-9; D ambiguous. Per germline, CDR1 SEHNR and CDR2 FQNEAQ (reference sequence). Trimming cost V 0 bases and J 4 bases, with 15 bases left between them. The CDR3 is made up of 16 amino acids. CDR3 bases: TGTGCCAGCAGCTTAGCGGGTGGAGAAGGGAGCTATGGCTACACCTTC. The encoded protein is CASSLAGGEGSYGYTF.

The CDR3 protein is CASSYRRDEKLFF. The CDR3 DNA is TGTGCCAGCAGTTACCGACGGGATGAAAAACTGTTTTTT. The chain links TRBV6-2 or TRBV6-3 to TRBJ1-4, with D unresolved. V was pared by 2 bases and J by 6 bases, with 7 bases between. The CDR3 length is 13 residues. Per germline, CDR1 MNHEY and CDR2 SVGEGT.